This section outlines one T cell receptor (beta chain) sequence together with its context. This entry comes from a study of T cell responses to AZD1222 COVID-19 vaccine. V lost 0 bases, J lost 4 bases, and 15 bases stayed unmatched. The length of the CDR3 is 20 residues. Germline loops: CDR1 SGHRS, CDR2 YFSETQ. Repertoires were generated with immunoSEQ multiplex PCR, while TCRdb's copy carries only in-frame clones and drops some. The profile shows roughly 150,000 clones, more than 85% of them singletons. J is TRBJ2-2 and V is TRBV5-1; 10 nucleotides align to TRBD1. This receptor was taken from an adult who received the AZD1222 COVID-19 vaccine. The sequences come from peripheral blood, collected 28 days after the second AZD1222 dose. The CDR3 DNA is TGCGCCAGCAGCTTGGATCGACAGGGGGCATTGGCGGCGGGCACCGGGGAGCTGTTTTTT. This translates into CASSLDRQGALAAGTGELFF.